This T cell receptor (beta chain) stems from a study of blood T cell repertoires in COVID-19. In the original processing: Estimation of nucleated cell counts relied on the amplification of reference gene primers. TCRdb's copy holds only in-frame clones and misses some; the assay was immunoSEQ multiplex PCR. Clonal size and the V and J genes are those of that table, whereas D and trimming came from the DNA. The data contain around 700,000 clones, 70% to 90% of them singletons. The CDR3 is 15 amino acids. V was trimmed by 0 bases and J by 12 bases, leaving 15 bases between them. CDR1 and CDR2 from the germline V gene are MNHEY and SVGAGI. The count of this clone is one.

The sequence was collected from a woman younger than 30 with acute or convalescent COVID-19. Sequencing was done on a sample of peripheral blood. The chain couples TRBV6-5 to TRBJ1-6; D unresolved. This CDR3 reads CASSYSRTNRGPLHF. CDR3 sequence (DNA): TGTGCCAGCAGTTACTCTCGGACCAACCGGGGACCCCTCCACTTT.